This is a list of T cell receptor beta chains from one sample in a study of type 1 and type 2 diabetes patients. TCRdb reprocessed the multiplex PCR reads with MiXCR, giving one entry per CDR3 protein. The repertoire includes about 290,000 distinct CDR3 sequences, roughly 48% of them detected once, and about an eighth sits in the top ten. Sequenced input: peripheral blood mononuclear cells (PBMCs). The receptor set was obtained from a man aged 18 to 30 with type 2 diabetes. Both conserved end residues are part of each CDR3. The D gene is left open where the match is weak. Clone size, where shown, is once, few, many, or a class for clones that have expanded.

J: TRBJ2-5
D: -
V: TRBV3-1
size: few
CDR3: CASSQKETQYF
DNA: TGTGCCAGCAGCCAGAAAGAGACCCAGTACTTC

J: TRBJ2-1
D: TRBD1
V: TRBV6-2/TRBV6-3
size: -
CDR3: CASSEGATLNEQFF
DNA: TGTGCCAGCAGTGAGGGGGCCACCCTCAATGAGCAGTTCTTC

J: TRBJ2-5
D: -
V: TRBV4-1
size: medium-sized
CDR3: CASSQAGGVETQYF
DNA: TGCGCCAGCAGCCAAGCAGGTGGGGTAGAGACCCAGTACTTC

J: TRBJ2-7
D: -
V: TRBV2
size: -
CDR3: CASSGASVIYEQYF
DNA: TGTGCCAGCAGTGGTGCCAGCGTGATTTACGAGCAGTACTTC

J: TRBJ1-3
D: -
V: TRBV7-8
size: -
CDR3: CASSPYDRPLSWSSGNTIYF
DNA: TGTGCCAGCAGCCCTTATGACAGGCCTCTTTCCTGGAGCTCTGGAAACACCATATATTTT

J: TRBJ1-2
D: TRBD1
V: TRBV29-1
size: -
CDR3: CSVRTGLNYGYTF
DNA: TGCAGCGTACGGACAGGCCTTAACTATGGCTACACCTTC

J: TRBJ2-1
D: TRBD2
V: TRBV12-3/TRBV12-4
size: few
CDR3: CASSPTLAGDYNEQFF
DNA: TGTGCCAGCAGTCCAACACTAGCGGGAGATTACAATGAGCAGTTCTTC

J: TRBJ2-7
D: TRBD2
V: TRBV7-2
size: -
CDR3: CASSLVTSGDYEQYF
DNA: TGTGCCAGCAGCTTAGTGACTAGCGGTGATTACGAGCAGTACTTC

J: TRBJ1-2
D: -
V: TRBV6-1
size: -
CDR3: CASSGGAADYGYTF
DNA: TGTGCCAGCAGTGGGGGAGCAGCTGACTATGGCTACACCTTC

J: TRBJ2-3
D: TRBD1
V: TRBV5-1
size: few
CDR3: CASSRGQGSVDTQYF
DNA: TGTGCCAGCAGTCGAGGACAGGGTTCCGTTGATACGCAGTATTTT

J: TRBJ1-4
D: -
V: TRBV9
size: once
CDR3: CASSPNPGHSPNEKLFF
DNA: TGTGCCAGCAGCCCCAATCCAGGACACAGTCCGAATGAAAAACTGTTTTTT

J: TRBJ1-4
D: -
V: TRBV30
size: -
CDR3: CAWGLTAAGINEKLFF
DNA: TGTGCCTGGGGCCTGACTGCCGCAGGGATTAATGAAAAACTGTTTTTT

J: TRBJ2-3
D: TRBD2
V: TRBV28
size: -
CDR3: CASSPASGSTDTQYF
DNA: TGTGCCAGCAGCCCGGCTAGCGGGAGCACAGATACGCAGTATTTT

J: TRBJ1-2
D: -
V: TRBV30
size: -
CDR3: CAWSATSQGLGYTF
DNA: TGTGCCTGGAGTGCAACCTCCCAGGGGTTGGGCTACACCTTC

J: TRBJ1-1
D: -
V: TRBV5-6
size: -
CDR3: CASSLESSEAFF
DNA: TGTGCCAGCAGCTTGGAGAGCTCTGAAGCTTTCTTT

J: TRBJ1-2
D: -
V: TRBV6-2/TRBV6-3
size: few
CDR3: CASSYEGRDYGYTF
DNA: TGTGCCAGCAGTTACGAAGGGCGCGACTATGGCTACACCTTC

J: TRBJ2-7
D: TRBD1
V: TRBV9
size: few
CDR3: CASSVGQGQGVFEQYF
DNA: TGTGCCAGCAGCGTAGGCCAAGGCCAGGGGGTGTTCGAGCAGTACTTC